This T cell receptor (beta chain) was obtained from a study of a mutant IDH1 vaccine in newly diagnosed glioma. The germline CDR1 and CDR2 sequences are MNHEY and SMNVEV (reference sequence). V was shortened by 6 bases and J by 8 bases, with 19 bases between the two germline ends. This CDR3 is 15 amino acids long. Data came from immunoSEQ multiplex PCR; TCRdb stores just in-frame clones and leaves some out. The sample shows some 38,000 clones, 81% of them seen only once. The time point: week 23, last vaccination. Topical imiquimod accompanied each vaccine dose, which consisted of 300 ug of mutant IDH1 20-mer peptide. Remarks on this clone: The antigen remains undetermined.

The specimen comprised PBMCs, sampled from a glioma patient whose treatment included an IDH1 peptide vaccine. The V call is TRBV27, the J call TRBJ1-4; D not resolved. The clonotype was recovered from a middle-aged man with glioma. The CDR3 spells CASSPAGFREEKLFF. Written as DNA, the CDR3 is TGTGCCAGCAGCCCCGCGGGGTTTAGGGAGGAAAAACTGTTTTTT.